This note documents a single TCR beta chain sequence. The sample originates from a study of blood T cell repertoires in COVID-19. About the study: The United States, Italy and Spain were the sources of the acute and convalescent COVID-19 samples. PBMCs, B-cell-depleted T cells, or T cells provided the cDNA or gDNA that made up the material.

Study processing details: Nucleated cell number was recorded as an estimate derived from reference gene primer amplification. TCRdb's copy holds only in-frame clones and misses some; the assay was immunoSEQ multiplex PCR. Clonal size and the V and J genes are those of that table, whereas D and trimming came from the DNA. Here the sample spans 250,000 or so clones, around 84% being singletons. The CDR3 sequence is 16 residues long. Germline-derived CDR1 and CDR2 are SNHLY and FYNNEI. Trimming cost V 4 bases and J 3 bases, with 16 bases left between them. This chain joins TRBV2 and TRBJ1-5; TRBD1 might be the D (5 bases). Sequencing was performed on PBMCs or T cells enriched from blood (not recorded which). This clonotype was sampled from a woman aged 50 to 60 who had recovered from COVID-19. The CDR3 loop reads CASSVQAGGSNQPQHF. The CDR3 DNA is TGTGCCAGCAGTGTACAGGCCGGGGGGTCCAATCAGCCCCAGCATTTT.